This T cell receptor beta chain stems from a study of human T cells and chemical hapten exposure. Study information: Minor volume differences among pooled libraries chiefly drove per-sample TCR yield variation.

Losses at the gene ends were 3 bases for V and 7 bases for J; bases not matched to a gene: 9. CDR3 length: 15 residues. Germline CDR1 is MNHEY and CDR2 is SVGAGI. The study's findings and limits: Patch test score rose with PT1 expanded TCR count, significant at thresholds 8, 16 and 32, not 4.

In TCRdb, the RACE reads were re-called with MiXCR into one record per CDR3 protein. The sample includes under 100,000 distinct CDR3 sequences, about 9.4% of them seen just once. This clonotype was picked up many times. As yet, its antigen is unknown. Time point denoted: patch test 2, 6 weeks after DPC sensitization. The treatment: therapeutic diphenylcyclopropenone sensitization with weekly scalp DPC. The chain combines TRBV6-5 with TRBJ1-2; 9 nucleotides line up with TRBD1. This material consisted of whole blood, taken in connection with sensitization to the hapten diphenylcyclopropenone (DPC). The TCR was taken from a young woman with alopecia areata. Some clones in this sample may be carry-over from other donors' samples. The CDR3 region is CASSYGGTGLLGYTF. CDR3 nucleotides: TGTGCCAGCAGTTATGGAGGGACAGGGTTGCTTGGCTACACCTTC.